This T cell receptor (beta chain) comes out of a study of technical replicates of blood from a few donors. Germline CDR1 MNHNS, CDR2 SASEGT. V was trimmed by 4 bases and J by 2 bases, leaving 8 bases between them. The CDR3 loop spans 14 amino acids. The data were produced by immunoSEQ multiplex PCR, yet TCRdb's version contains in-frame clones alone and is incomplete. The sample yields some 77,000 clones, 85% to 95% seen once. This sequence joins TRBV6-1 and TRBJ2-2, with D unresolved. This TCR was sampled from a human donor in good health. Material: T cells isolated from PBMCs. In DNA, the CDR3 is TGTGCCAGCAGTGGAAGTACTAACACCGGGGAGCTGTTTTTT. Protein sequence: CASSGSTNTGELFF.